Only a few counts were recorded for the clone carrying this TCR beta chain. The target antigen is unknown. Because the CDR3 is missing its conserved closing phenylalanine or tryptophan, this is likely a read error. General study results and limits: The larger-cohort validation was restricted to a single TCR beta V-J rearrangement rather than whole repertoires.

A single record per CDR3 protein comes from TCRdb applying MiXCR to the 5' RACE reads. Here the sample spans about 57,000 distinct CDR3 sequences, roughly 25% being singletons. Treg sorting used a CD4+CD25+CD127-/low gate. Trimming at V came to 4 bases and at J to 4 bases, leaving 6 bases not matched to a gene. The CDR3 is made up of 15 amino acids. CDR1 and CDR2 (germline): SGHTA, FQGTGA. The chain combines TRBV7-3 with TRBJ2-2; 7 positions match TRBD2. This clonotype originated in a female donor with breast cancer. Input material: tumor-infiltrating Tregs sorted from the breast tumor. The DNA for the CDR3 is TGTGCCAGCAGCTCCAGCGGGACGGTCACCGGGGAGCTGTTTTAT. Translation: CASSSSGTVTGELFY.